Shown below are 20 T cell receptor beta chains from a single sample sequenced in a study of human T cells and chemical hapten exposure. Documented time point: pre-sensitization, week 0. The treatment was: therapeutic diphenylcyclopropenone sensitization with weekly scalp DPC. A single record per CDR3 protein comes from TCRdb applying MiXCR to the RACE reads. The data contain approximately 320,000 distinct CDR3 sequences, about 5% of them singletons. The sequenced sample was whole blood, obtained in connection with sensitization to the hapten diphenylcyclopropenone (DPC). The receptor source for this set is a woman between 18 and 29 years old with alopecia areata. Some clones in this sample may be carry-over from other donors' samples.

V is TRBV7-9 and J is TRBJ2-7; unclear D gene. Germline lookup yields CDR1 SEHNR and CDR2 FQNEAQ (reference sequence). The V and J ends lost 10 bases and 5 bases respectively, with 12 bases between them. The CDR3 has 11 residues. This CDR3 reads CATPPPDEQYF. Written as DNA, the CDR3 is TGTGCCACCCCCCCTCCGGACGAGCAGTACTTC.

This clonotype has ten or more counts. The chain carries TRBV7-2 and TRBJ1-1; D not certain. CDR1 is SGHTA, CDR2 FQGNSA, per germline. Trimming cost V 3 bases and J 3 bases, with 5 bases left between them. CDR3 length equals 12 residues. CDR3 region: CASSFRYTEAFF. The CDR3 nucleotides are TGTGCCAGCAGCTTTAGGTACACTGAAGCTTTCTTT.

This sequence joins TRBV7-2 and TRBJ2-5, with D perhaps matching TRBD2 (5 bases). V dropped 1 base and J dropped 6 bases, with 9 bases sitting between them. Germline V lookup: CDR1 SGHTA, CDR2 FQGNSA. This CDR3 spans 13 amino acids. The CDR3 nucleotides are TGTGCCAGCAGCTTAGGGGCTAGCAAGACCCAGTACTTC. Its translation: CASSLGASKTQYF.

The chain is built from TRBV4-2 and TRBJ1-1; no clear D. V was shortened by 0 bases and J by 6 bases, with 14 bases between the two germline ends. The CDR3 totals 15 residues. Germline CDR1 reads LGHNA; CDR2 reads YNFKEQ. In DNA form, the CDR3 reads TGTGCCAGCAGCCAAGATCGGGGTTCGGGGTCTGAAGCTTTCTTT. Protein sequence: CASSQDRGSGSEAFF.

This clonotype has a handful of counts. The chain combines TRBV6-5 with TRBJ2-4; 11 bases line up with TRBD2. Germline CDR1 reads MNHEY; CDR2 reads SVGAGI. The CDR3 loop spans 16 amino acids. Trimming cost V 2 bases and J 8 bases; bases outside gene matches: 8. The CDR3 sequence: CASSYTQGLAADIQYF. The CDR3 DNA follows: TGTGCCAGCAGTTACACCCAGGGACTAGCGGCGGACATTCAGTACTTC.

This clonotype was observed a few times. This chain joins TRBV7-6 and TRBJ1-6; perhaps TRBD1 as D (5 bases). Germline CDR1 and CDR2: SGHVS and FNYEAQ. The CDR3 contains 16 residues. V was clipped by 4 bases and J by 9 bases, with 19 bases between them. The CDR3 sequence: CASSSQRGNRGSPLHF. For the CDR3, the DNA is TGTGCCAGCAGCTCACAGAGGGGAAATAGGGGTTCACCCCTCCACTTT. Drawing the rest from reference TRBV7-6 and TRBJ1-6, the complete variable domain is GAGVSQSPRYKVTKRGQDVALRCDPISGHVSLYWYRQALGQGPEFLTYFNYEAQQDKSGLPNDRFSAERPEGSISTLTIQRTEQRDSAMYRCASSSQRGNRGSPLHFGNGTRLTVT.

This clonotype was detected many times. This sequence joins TRBV6-5 and TRBJ2-5; 11 positions agree with TRBD2. The germline gives CDR1 MNHEY, CDR2 SVGAGI. The CDR3 contains 16 residues. V shed 8 bases and J 4 bases; nucleotides not matched to a gene: 12. CDR3: CASGDGTSGGGETQYF. Written as DNA, the CDR3 is TGTGCCAGCGGAGATGGGACTAGCGGCGGGGGAGAGACCCAGTACTTC.

This clonotype was detected ten times or more. The chain couples TRBV7-9 to TRBJ1-4; D remains ambiguous. The CDR3 has 11 residues. Germline lookup yields CDR1 SEHNR and CDR2 FQNEAQ (reference sequence). The V end lost 3 bases, the J end lost 6 bases, and 2 bases lay between the germline ends. Written as DNA, the CDR3 is TGTGCCAGCAGCTTTTATGAAAAACTGTTTTTT. Its translation is CASSFYEKLFF. Together with reference TRBV7-9 and TRBJ1-4, the CDR3 gives the full variable domain: DTGVSQNPRHKITKRGQNVTFRCDPISEHNRLYWYRQTLGQGPEFLTYFQNEAQLEKSRLLSDRFSAERPKGSFSTLEIQRTEQGDSAMYLCASSFYEKLFFGSGTQLSVL.

In this sample, this clonotype turned up a few times. The chain links TRBV7-3 to TRBJ2-5; 7 bases match TRBD2. Trimming removed 6 bases from V and 5 bases from J; junction bases left unmatched: 6. Germline V gives CDR1 SGHTA, CDR2 FQGTGA. This CDR3 contains 13 residues. The CDR3 region is CASSRGEGETQYF. The CDR3 DNA is TGTGCCAGCAGTAGAGGGGAGGGGGAGACCCAGTACTTC.

This clonotype was seen a handful of times. This sequence joins TRBV20-1 and TRBJ2-3, with D maybe TRBD1 (6 bases). Germline values: CDR1 DFQATT, CDR2 SNEGSKA (reference sequence). Between the trimmed V and J ends, which lost 6 bases and 2 bases, there was a span of 15 bases. The CDR3 consists of 14 residues. CDR3 in DNA: TGCAGTGCCACGAGGCAGGGGCCCACAGATACGCAGTATTTT. It is translated as CSATRQGPTDTQYF.

In regard to this clonotype: Germline is not matched at one junction end, which may reflect a read error. J is TRBJ2-1 and V is TRBV10-3; 8 bases are shared with TRBD2. The CDR3 contains 16 residues. Germline V gives CDR1 ENHRY, CDR2 SYGVKD. The DNA of the CDR3 is TGTGTCATCAGTGATCCCGCCGGGGGGGCCTGGAATGAGCAGTTCTTC. Translation gives CVISDPAGGAWNEQFF.

This clonotype was recorded at least ten times. The gene calls are TRBV10-3 and TRBJ2-5; possibly TRBD1 for D (5 bases). CDR3 length: 14 residues. V dropped 2 bases and J dropped 7 bases, with 14 bases sitting between them. Germline assignment: CDR1 ENHRY and CDR2 SYGVKD. DNA of the CDR3: TGTGCCATCAGTGAGGACAGTAACTGGGCGACCCAGTACTTC. This encodes CAISEDSNWATQYF.

This clonotype was found many times. CDR3 DNA: TGTGCCAGCAGTTCGGGACAGGGCCTCAATCAGCCCCAGCATTTT. It translates to CASSSGQGLNQPQHF. The chain employs TRBV12-3 or TRBV12-4 and TRBJ1-5, with 9 bases aligning to TRBD1. This CDR3 is built from 15 residues. Trimming removed 4 bases from V and 3 bases from J; junction bases left unmatched: 4.

This clonotype came up many times. V usage is TRBV29-1 and J usage is TRBJ1-2, with D possibly matching TRBD1 (6 bases). The CDR3 is made up of 14 amino acids. Deletions cut 6 bases from V and 3 bases from J, with 17 bases between. CDR1 and CDR2 from the germline V gene are SQVTM and ANQGSEA. The CDR3 loop is CSVDAGAVHYGYTF. In DNA form, the CDR3 reads TGCAGCGTGGATGCGGGGGCGGTGCACTATGGCTACACCTTC.

This clonotype was observed at least ten times. The J gene is TRBJ1-2, the V gene TRBV25-1; TRBD1 is a possible D gene (5 bases). This CDR3 has 14 residues. Germline V gene sequence: CDR1 MGHDK, CDR2 SYGVNS. V was shortened by 5 bases and J by 7 bases, with 17 bases between the two germline ends. Here the CDR3 reads CASSPGPMISGYTF. The CDR3 DNA reads as TGTGCCAGCAGTCCGGGACCGATGATTTCTGGCTACACCTTC.

In this sample, this clonotype turned up a few times. This sequence joins TRBV7-3 and TRBJ1-1, with 8 bases matching TRBD1. The CDR3 runs 13 residues. V shed 5 bases and J 9 bases; nucleotides not matched to a gene: 8. CDR1 and CDR2 (germline): SGHTA, FQGTGA. CDR3 nucleotides: TGTGCCAGCAGCCCAACCGGGACAGGCCAAGCTTTCTTT. Its translation: CASSPTGTGQAFF. The full variable domain, completed using reference TRBV7-3 and TRBJ1-1, is GAGVSQTPSNKVTEKGKYVELRCDPISGHTALYWYRQSLGQGPEFLIYFQGTGAADDSGLPNDRFFAVRPEGSVSTLKIQRTERGDSAVYLCASSPTGTGQAFFGQGTRLTVV.

The CDR3 bases are TGCGCCATTAGGGGGCTAGCAGCAGAGACCCAGTACTTC. It yields the protein CAIRGLAAETQYF. This chain uses TRBV10-2 with TRBJ2-5, with 7 bases matching TRBD1. Trimming took 10 bases from V and 4 from J; bases not matched to a gene: 9. This CDR3 has 13 residues. Germline V CDR1 and CDR2: WSHSY, SAAADI.

At least ten counts were recorded for this clonotype. The rearrangement links TRBV12-3 or TRBV12-4 to TRBJ2-7; no definite D call. The CDR3 is 13 residues long. Trimming removed 3 bases at V and 0 bases at J, with 6 bases between. The CDR3 DNA sequence: TGTGCCAGCAGTTTCCTGGACTCCTACGAGCAGTACTTC. This translates into CASSFLDSYEQYF.

Details on this clonotype: At one boundary the junction diverges from the germline segment, which might be a read error. This chain joins TRBV4-2 and TRBJ1-1; D unclear. The CDR3 runs to 16 residues. The germline CDR1 and CDR2 sequences are LGHNA and YNFKEQ. This chain's CDR3 is CASSQDTSWTNTEAFF. CDR3 nucleotides: TGTGCCAGCAGTCAAGATACTTCGTGGACGAACACTGAAGCTTTCTTT.

CDR3 region: CASSQELRARGDTQYF. CDR3 nucleotide sequence: TGCGCCAGCAGCCAAGAACTGCGGGCCCGGGGAGATACGCAGTATTTT. The genes are TRBV4-1 and TRBJ2-3, with a tentative D call TRBD2 (5 bases). The length of the CDR3 is 16 residues. Trimming cost V 0 bases and J 5 bases, with 15 bases left between them. Germline CDR1 reads MGHRA; CDR2 reads YSYEKL.